Shown below are 11 T cell receptor beta chains from a single sample sequenced in a study of T cells in Graves' hyperthyroidism and ophthalmopathy. What was amplified from RNA transcripts were TCR beta CDR3 regions. HTBI primers were employed in a first-round RT-PCR of the TCR CDR3. TCRdb itself ran the multiplex PCR reads through MiXCR, one entry per CDR3 protein. The table records 300,000 to 400,000 distinct CDR3 sequences, roughly 18% of them present only once. Sequencing used blood. The origin of the receptors is a woman between 50 and 59 years old with Graves' hyperthyroidism.

This clonotype was detected ten times or more. The chain links TRBV20-1 to TRBJ2-3; D unclear. This CDR3 contains 15 residues. Deletions cut 3 bases from V and 2 bases from J, with 15 bases between. Per germline, CDR1 DFQATT and CDR2 SNEGSKA (reference sequence). This chain's CDR3 is CSASRPQDSTDTQYF. The CDR3 DNA follows: TGCAGTGCTAGCCGCCCCCAGGATTCCACAGATACGCAGTATTTT.

At least ten counts were recorded for this clonotype. The chain uses TRBV30 and TRBJ1-1; TRBD1 might be the D (6 bases). Trimming shortened V by 3 bases and J by 8 bases, and 13 bases separated the two germline ends. The length of the CDR3 is 12 residues. Germline CDR1 is GTSNPN and CDR2 is SVGIG (reference sequence). DNA for the CDR3: TGTGCCTGGAGCCAGGGGATCCCAGAAGCTTTCTTT. This gives the protein CAWSQGIPEAFF.

This clonotype turned up a few times. This chain links TRBV7-8 with TRBJ2-7; 11 nucleotides align to TRBD1. Germline V lookup: CDR1 SGHVS, CDR2 FQNEAQ. The CDR3 has 15 amino acids. Germline trimming cut 3 bases from V and 7 bases from J; bases unmatched to any gene: 8. CDR3 sequence: CASSLGGQGAGEQYV. For the CDR3, the DNA is TGTGCCAGCAGCTTGGGCGGACAGGGGGCAGGGGAGCAGTACGTC.

The J gene is TRBJ2-1, the V gene TRBV20-1; 16 positions match TRBD2. Germline V CDR1 and CDR2: DFQATT, SNEGSKA (reference sequence). V was pared by 0 bases and J by 9 bases, with 2 bases of the junction left unmatched. This CDR3 has 15 residues. CDR3 sequence reads: CSARDGTSGRGEQFF. For the CDR3, the DNA is TGCAGTGCTAGAGATGGGACTAGCGGGAGGGGTGAGCAGTTCTTC.

This clonotype has only a few counts. The rearrangement uses TRBV20-1 and TRBJ1-2; 12 positions agree with TRBD1. This CDR3 region has 15 residues. Per the germline V gene, CDR1 is DFQATT and CDR2 is SNEGSKA (reference sequence). CDR3 sequence reads: CGPGGTGGTDYGYTF. CDR3 nucleotides: TGCGGCCCGGGGGGGACAGGGGGCACGGACTATGGCTACACCTTC.

This clonotype was found many times. CDR3 sequence reads: CASSIDGNTEAFF. For the CDR3, the DNA is TGCGCCAGCAGTATAGACGGGAACACTGAAGCTTTCTTT. The rearrangement joins TRBV10-1 to TRBJ1-1; no clear D. V was shortened by 5 bases and J by 1 base, with 8 bases between the two germline ends. The CDR3 is 13 amino acids. Per the germline V gene, CDR1 is WNHNN and CDR2 is SYGVQD (reference sequence).

This chain uses TRBV5-1 with TRBJ2-2; 12 bases match TRBD2. The V gene's germline CDR1 is SGHRS and CDR2 YFSETQ. This CDR3 is 19 amino acids long. V was pared by 1 base and J by 3 bases, with 10 bases of the junction left unmatched. This CDR3 is CASSLSTSGGRRDTGELFF. In nucleotides, the CDR3 is TGCGCCAGCAGCTTGTCTACTAGCGGGGGGCGAAGGGACACCGGGGAGCTGTTTTTT.

In the case of this clonotype: A much bigger clone sits one base away, suggesting this may be a read error. This chain connects TRBV20-1 to TRBJ2-7; 11 bases fit TRBD1. The V gene's germline CDR1 is DFQATT and CDR2 SNEGSKA (reference sequence). The CDR3 loop spans 12 amino acids. The V segment lost 7 bases and the J segment 2 bases; nucleotides outside the gene matches: 1. The CDR3 is CSVGQGAYEQYF. The CDR3 DNA reads as TGCAGTGTGGGACAGGGGGCCTACGAGCAGTACTTC.

This clonotype turned up a few times. The rearrangement joins TRBV25-1 to TRBJ2-3; 10 bases map to TRBD1. CDR3 length: 13 residues. Germline V gene data show CDR1 as MGHDK and CDR2 as SYGVNS. V lost 6 bases to trimming and J lost 7 bases; unmatched junction nucleotides: 4. The CDR3 DNA reads as TGTGCCAGCAGCCCGGGACAGGGGTATACGCAGTATTTT. It yields the protein CASSPGQGYTQYF.

V usage is TRBV11-1 and J usage is TRBJ2-2, with D uncertain. The CDR3 is 17 residues long. Per the germline V gene, CDR1 is SGHAT and CDR2 is FQDESV (reference sequence). The germline V and J ends were trimmed by 4 bases and 2 bases, with 17 bases remaining between them. The CDR3, as DNA: TGTGCCAGCAGCTCTGGCCACTTAAGGGCCAACACCGGGGAGCTGTTTTTT. This gives the protein CASSSGHLRANTGELFF. The variable domain in full, with the rest retrieved from reference TRBV11-1 and TRBJ2-2, is EAEVAQSPRYKITEKSQAVAFWCDPISGHATLYWYRQILGQGPELLVQFQDESVVDDSQLPKDRFSAERLKGVDSTLKIQPAELGDSAMYLCASSSGHLRANTGELFFGEGSRLTVL.

About this clonotype: The junction and the germline gene differ at one end; a read error may be behind it. The chain has TRBV5-1 and TRBJ2-1; 7 nucleotides align to TRBD1. Germline loops: CDR1 SGHRS, CDR2 YFSETQ. This CDR3 has 14 residues. The CDR3 sequence: CASSSGTVYNGQFF. CDR3 DNA: TGCGCCAGCAGCTCCGGGACAGTCTACAATGGGCAGTTCTTC.